This T cell receptor beta chain derives from a study of PD-1 blockade in classical Hodgkin lymphoma. Libraries were prepared by immunoSEQ multiplex PCR; TCRdb keeps only in-frame clonotypes and omits some of them. The sample holds about 32,000 clones, about four fifths seen once. The time point was: cycle 4 day 1 (C4D1), after 6 weeks of nivolumab. Patients all relapsed after autologous stem cell transplantation, and there was variation in brentuximab vedotin exposure. Trimming took off 2 bases at V and 5 bases at J, with 24 bases between the two ends. This CDR3 contains 18 residues. Germline loops: CDR1 SGHAT, CDR2 FQNNGV.

The clonotype originates from a human donor with classical Hodgkin lymphoma. Sequencing used peripheral blood mononuclear cells (PBMCs), obtained before the fourth cycle of nivolumab. The gene calls are TRBV11-2 and TRBJ2-5, with a possible D match to TRBD2 (6 bases). Written as DNA, the CDR3 is TGTGCCAGCAGCTTAAATCGAAACCGGGCCAGTCGGGGGGAGACCCAGTACTTC. It is translated as CASSLNRNRASRGETQYF.